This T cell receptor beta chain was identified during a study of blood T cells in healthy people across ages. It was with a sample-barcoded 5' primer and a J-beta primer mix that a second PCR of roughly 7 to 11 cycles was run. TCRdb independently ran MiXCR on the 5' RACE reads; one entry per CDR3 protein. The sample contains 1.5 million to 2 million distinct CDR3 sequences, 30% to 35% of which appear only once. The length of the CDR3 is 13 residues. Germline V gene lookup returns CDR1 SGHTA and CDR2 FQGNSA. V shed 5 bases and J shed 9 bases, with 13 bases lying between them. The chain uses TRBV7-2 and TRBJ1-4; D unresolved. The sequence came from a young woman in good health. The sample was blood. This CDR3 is CASSLWTFKKLFF. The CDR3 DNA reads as TGTGCCAGCAGCCTGTGGACGTTTAAAAAACTGTTTTTT.